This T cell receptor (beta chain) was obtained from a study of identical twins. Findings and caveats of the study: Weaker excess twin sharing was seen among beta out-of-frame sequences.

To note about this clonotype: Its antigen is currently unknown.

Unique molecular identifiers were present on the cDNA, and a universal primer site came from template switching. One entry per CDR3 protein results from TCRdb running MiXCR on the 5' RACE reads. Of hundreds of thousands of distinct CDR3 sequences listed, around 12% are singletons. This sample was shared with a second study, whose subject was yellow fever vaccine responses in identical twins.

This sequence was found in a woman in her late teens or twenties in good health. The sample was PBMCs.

The CDR3 bases are TGCGCCAGCAGCCTACTTGGGACGGCTGAAGCTTTCTTT. Its translation: CASSLLGTAEAFF. This chain connects TRBV5-1 to TRBJ1-1, with a tentative D call TRBD1 (5 bases). The V end lost 4 bases, the J end lost 6 bases, and 13 bases lay between the germline ends. Germline assignment: CDR1 SGHRS and CDR2 YFSETQ. The CDR3 totals 13 residues.